Following are 17 T cell receptor beta chains from one sample sequenced in a study of cytomegalovirus exposure and HLA in healthy donors. The study ran its PCR with 60 Vbeta and 13 Jbeta primers. Using immunoSEQ multiplex PCR, the repertoire was profiled, and TCRdb retains in-frame clones only, with some absent. The data contain 150,000 to 200,000 clones, approximately 85% of them singletons. Specimen: PBMCs. These receptors all come from a man younger than 35 in good health and CMV-seronegative.

This clone was seen a single time. The rearrangement joins TRBV7-2 to TRBJ2-7; D ambiguous. V lost 1 base and J lost 6, with 7 bases in between. This CDR3 is 12 amino acids long. Germline V CDR1 and CDR2: SGHTA, FQGNSA. In DNA form, the CDR3 reads TGTGCCAGCAGCTTAGAGCACGGCGAGCAGTACTTC. Amino acids: CASSLEHGEQYF.

The chain joins TRBV7-8 to TRBJ2-5; 9 positions match TRBD1. The J call may not be correct, given that the DNA end is closer to TRBJ2-7. The CDR3 runs 16 residues. Germline CDR1 is SGHVS and CDR2 is FQNEAQ. This CDR3 reads CASSSRDRDPTYEQYF. The CDR3 DNA sequence: TGTGCCAGCAGCTCCCGGGACAGGGATCCGACCTACGAGCAGTACTTC.

The V gene is TRBV4-3, the J gene TRBJ2-5, with 8 bases matching TRBD2. Per germline, CDR1 LGHNA and CDR2 YSLEER. Unmatched junction bases numbered 7, after V lost 3 bases and J lost 4 bases. The CDR3 spans 15 residues. CDR3 nucleotides: TGCGCCAGCAGCCAGGTCTATGCGGGAGGAGAGACCCAGTACTTC. It codes for CASSQVYAGGETQYF.

The CDR3 DNA sequence: TGTGCCAGCAGTTATCTGACAGGGTCCCGGGAGACCCAGTACTTC. This gives the protein CASSYLTGSRETQYF. V is TRBV6-6 and J is TRBJ2-5, with 7 bases lining up with TRBD1. Germline-derived CDR1 and CDR2 are MNHNY and SVGAGI (reference sequence). V dropped 3 bases and J dropped 5; count of bases not matched to a gene: 9. This CDR3 is 15 amino acids long.

The gene calls are TRBV6-1 and TRBJ2-7; D not certain. V lost 2 bases and J lost 3, with 11 bases in between. The V gene's germline CDR1 is MNHNS and CDR2 SASEGT. This CDR3 comprises 14 residues. The chain's CDR3 is CASSEMRNYYEQYF. The CDR3 nucleotides read TGTGCCAGCAGTGAAATGCGCAACTACTACGAGCAGTACTTC.

This chain joins TRBV10-3 and TRBJ1-2, with 7 bases that match TRBD1. J gave up 6 bases and V 5 bases, and 3 bases lay outside the gene matches. The CDR3 is 12 amino acids. Germline V gives CDR1 ENHRY, CDR2 SYGVKD. The CDR3 loop is CAISTGVDGYTF. CDR3 DNA sequence: TGTGCCATCAGTACAGGGGTGGATGGCTACACCTTC.

The chain joins TRBV19 to TRBJ2-1, with 9 bases that match TRBD2. The germline CDR1 and CDR2 sequences are LNHDA and SQIVND (reference sequence). CDR3 length: 21 amino acids. V gave up 7 bases and J gave up 0 bases; unmatched junction bases: 22. The CDR3: CASKGIAGAFGPMSSYNEQFF. CDR3 sequence (DNA): TGTGCCAGTAAAGGAATAGCGGGGGCCTTCGGTCCAATGAGCTCCTACAATGAGCAGTTCTTC.

The V and J genes are TRBV19 and TRBJ1-5; D gene ambiguous. The length of the CDR3 is 15 residues. Trimming shortened V by 3 bases and J by 3 bases, and 12 bases separated the two germline ends. The germline V gene encodes CDR1 LNHDA and CDR2 SQIVND (reference sequence). Here the CDR3 reads CASSILVENNQPQHF. In DNA form, the CDR3 reads TGTGCCAGTAGTATCTTGGTGGAGAACAATCAGCCCCAGCATTTT.

This clone showed up just a few times. The chain employs TRBV5-1 and TRBJ2-3; 8 bases map to TRBD2. This CDR3 contains 15 residues. Germline CDR1 is SGHRS and CDR2 is YFSETQ. The J segment lost 1 base and the V segment lost 0 bases, leaving 1 base of the junction unmatched. DNA of the CDR3: TGCGCCAGCAGCTTGGTCGGGGGGGGCACAGATACGCAGTATTTT. This sequence encodes CASSLVGGGTDTQYF.

This clone was found once. J is TRBJ2-1 and V is TRBV9; TRBD2 matches at 7 bases. There are 12 residues in the CDR3. V trimming: 7 bases; J trimming: 8 bases; junction bases outside the gene matches: 6. Per germline, CDR1 SGDLS and CDR2 YYNGEE. The CDR3 DNA reads TGTGCCAGCGGGAGGGCCCTCGATGAGCAGTTCTTC. Its translation: CASGRALDEQFF.

This rearrangement joins TRBV18 to TRBJ1-2; D gene unclear. CDR3 length equals 15 residues. Trimming shortened V by 4 bases and J by 1 base, and 13 bases separated the two germline ends. CDR1 is KGHSH, CDR2 LQKENI, per germline. CDR3 bases: TGTGCCAGCTCACAAGAACAGTCCAGTAACTATGGCTACACCTTC. Protein sequence: CASSQEQSSNYGYTF.

This clone was seen once. The rearrangement joins TRBV5-6 to TRBJ2-2; 13 bases align to TRBD2. The CDR3 is 19 residues long. The trim removed 4 bases at V and 6 bases at J, leaving 15 bases unmatched. The germline CDR1 and CDR2 sequences are SGHDT and YYEEEE. In DNA, the CDR3 is TGTGCCAGCAGCCCCCGGTGGACTAGCGGGAGAGTTGTTCCCGGGGAGCTGTTTTTT. This gives the protein CASSPRWTSGRVVPGELFF.

DNA of the CDR3: TGTGCCAGCAGTTCCCCGGGACAGGGTATAGGTACGCAGTATTTT. Protein: CASSSPGQGIGTQYF. This sequence joins TRBV6-6 and TRBJ2-3, with 9 bases that match TRBD1. Looked up from germline, CDR1 is MNHNY and CDR2 is SVGAGI (reference sequence). Trimming cost V 4 bases and J 8 bases; bases outside gene matches: 10. The CDR3 sequence is 15 residues long.

The table lists this clone with a few counts. The chain links TRBV5-1 to TRBJ2-7, with TRBD2 matching over 8 bases. Germline CDR1 reads SGHRS; CDR2 reads YFSETQ. The CDR3 totals 15 residues. With V trimmed by 0 bases and J by 4 bases, 6 bases remained unmatched. The CDR3 nucleotides are TGCGCCAGCAGCTTGGCAGGGACTAGTATATACGAGCAGTACTTC. Translation: CASSLAGTSIYEQYF.

The rearrangement uses TRBV27 and TRBJ2-7, with D tentatively TRBD2 (6 bases). CDR3 length equals 13 residues. The V gene lost 5 bases and the J gene lost 7 bases, with 15 bases spanning the gap. Germline V CDR1 and CDR2: MNHEY, SMNVEV (reference sequence). The CDR3 protein is CASSVGTLREQYF. In DNA form, the CDR3 reads TGTGCCAGCAGTGTGGGGACTTTGAGGGAGCAGTACTTC.

The rearrangement joins TRBV19 to TRBJ2-5; 8 nucleotides line up with TRBD2. The ends lost 6 bases at V and 5 bases at J; junction bases unmatched: 5. The CDR3 covers 13 residues. Germline V CDR1 and CDR2: LNHDA, SQIVND (reference sequence). The chain's CDR3 is CASSWASGETQYF. The DNA of the CDR3 is TGTGCCAGTAGCTGGGCTAGCGGGGAGACCCAGTACTTC.

This chain links TRBV19 with TRBJ2-1; 9 bases agree with TRBD1. This CDR3 spans 15 amino acids. V was pared by 3 bases and J by 3 bases, with 3 bases of the junction left unmatched. Germline V gene data show CDR1 as LNHDA and CDR2 as SQIVND (reference sequence). This CDR3 is CASSMAGQGYNEQFF. DNA of the CDR3: TGTGCCAGTAGTATGGCGGGACAGGGCTACAATGAGCAGTTCTTC.